The following is a T cell receptor beta chain sequence with its context. Its target is not known. The data were taken from a study of OX40 agonist ivuxolimab in advanced cancers. At the level of the study: The study gave patients intravenous ivuxolimab at 0.01 to 10 mg/kg every 2 weeks. Antecedent anti-PD-1, anti-PD-L1 or anti-CTLA-4 therapy was permissible, with over 35% having received some. Of mixed ages from about 23 to 90 and averaging roughly 66 years, the group was roughly 85% male.

The CDR3 extends over 16 amino acids. V lost 5 bases and J lost 5; bases outside the gene matches: 11. Per the germline V gene, CDR1 is KGHSH and CDR2 is LQKENI. Study-wide findings and caveats: The study did not work out the antigen specificity of the expanded peripheral T cells.

Generated by immunoSEQ multiplex PCR, the TCRdb table keeps only in-frame clones and is missing some. This table has about 63,000 clones, roughly 73% appearing once. The sequences come from CD4+ or CD8+ T cells sorted from blood, collected in a trial of the OX40 agonist ivuxolimab. The receptor was isolated from an adult with an advanced solid tumor such as melanoma, head and neck, liver or kidney cancer. The V gene is TRBV18, the J gene TRBJ2-5; 10 bases map to TRBD2. CDR3 sequence: CASSSLAGAIGETQYF. CDR3 coding DNA: TGTGCCAGCTCATCGCTAGCGGGGGCAATTGGGGAGACCCAGTACTTC.